The entry below gives a single TCR beta chain sequence along with its context. The protocol was immunoSEQ multiplex PCR, while the TCRdb copy is restricted to in-frame clones and leaves out a portion. The sample lists about 80,000 clones; about 91% were seen once. The source of the sample is a study of T cell changes during pregnancy in multiple sclerosis. Trimming cost V 1 base and J 7 bases, with 13 bases left between them. Per germline, CDR1 SNHLY and CDR2 FYNNEI. The CDR3 loop spans 15 amino acids. The chain couples TRBV2 to TRBJ1-4; D gene uncertain. This specimen consisted of peripheral blood, obtained before pregnancy. The source of this sequence is a female donor with multiple sclerosis, enrolled in a pregnancy study. For the CDR3, the DNA is TGTGCCAGCAGTGAAGGTCAGGTTCAAGGTGAAAAACTGTTTTTT. Translating it yields CASSEGQVQGEKLFF.